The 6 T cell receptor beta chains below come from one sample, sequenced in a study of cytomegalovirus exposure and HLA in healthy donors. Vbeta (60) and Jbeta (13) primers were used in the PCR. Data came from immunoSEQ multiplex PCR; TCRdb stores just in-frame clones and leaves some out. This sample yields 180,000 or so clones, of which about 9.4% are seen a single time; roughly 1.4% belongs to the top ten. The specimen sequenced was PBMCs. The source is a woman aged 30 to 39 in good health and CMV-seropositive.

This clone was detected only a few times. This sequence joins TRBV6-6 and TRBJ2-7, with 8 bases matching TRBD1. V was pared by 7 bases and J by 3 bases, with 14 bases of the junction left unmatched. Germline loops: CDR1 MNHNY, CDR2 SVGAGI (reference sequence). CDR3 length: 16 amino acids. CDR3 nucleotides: TGTGCCAGCACCTCCTATGGGGCAGGGGGCAACTACGAGCAGTACTTC. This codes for CASTSYGAGGNYEQYF.

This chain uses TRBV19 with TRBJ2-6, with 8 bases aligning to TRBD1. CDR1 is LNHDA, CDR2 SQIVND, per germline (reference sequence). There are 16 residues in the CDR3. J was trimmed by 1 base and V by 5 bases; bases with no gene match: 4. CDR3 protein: CASSPGQASGANVLTF. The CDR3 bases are TGTGCCAGTAGTCCGGGACAGGCATCTGGGGCCAACGTCCTGACTTTC.

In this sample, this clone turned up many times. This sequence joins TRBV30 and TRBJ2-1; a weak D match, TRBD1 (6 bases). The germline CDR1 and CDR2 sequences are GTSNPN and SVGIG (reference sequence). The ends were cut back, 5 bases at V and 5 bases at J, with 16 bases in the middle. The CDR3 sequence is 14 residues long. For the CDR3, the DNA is TGTGCCTGGGGGGGCAACTTCCTAAACAATGAGCAGTTCTTC. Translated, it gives CAWGGNFLNNEQFF.

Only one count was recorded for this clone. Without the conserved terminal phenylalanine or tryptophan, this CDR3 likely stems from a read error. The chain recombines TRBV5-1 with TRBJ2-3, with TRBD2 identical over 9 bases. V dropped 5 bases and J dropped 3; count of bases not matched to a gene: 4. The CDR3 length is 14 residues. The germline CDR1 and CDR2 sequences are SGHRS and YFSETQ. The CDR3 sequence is CASRSGLATDTQYV. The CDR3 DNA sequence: TGCGCCAGCAGATCCGGACTAGCGACAGATACGCAGTATGTT.

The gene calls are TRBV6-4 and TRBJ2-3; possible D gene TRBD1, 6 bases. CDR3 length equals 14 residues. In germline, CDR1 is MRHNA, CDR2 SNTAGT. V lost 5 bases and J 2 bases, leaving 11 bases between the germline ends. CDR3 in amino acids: CASSPQGSTDTQYF. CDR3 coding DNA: TGTGCCAGCAGTCCACAGGGTTCCACAGATACGCAGTATTTT.

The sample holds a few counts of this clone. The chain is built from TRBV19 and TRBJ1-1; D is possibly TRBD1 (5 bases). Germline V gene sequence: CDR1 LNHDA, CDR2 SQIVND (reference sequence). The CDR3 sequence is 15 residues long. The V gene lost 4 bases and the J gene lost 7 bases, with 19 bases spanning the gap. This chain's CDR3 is CASSKDRDGEDEAFF. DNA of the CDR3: TGTGCCAGTAGTAAAGACCGGGACGGGGAGGATGAAGCTTTCTTT.